This T cell receptor (beta chain) came from a study of glioma-infiltrating T cells. Amplification of TCR alpha and beta CDR3 regions from RNA used iRepertoire nested multiplex PCR. Input was 100-400 ng of tissue mRNA or PBMC total RNA. TCRdb recomputed calls from the multiplex PCR reads with MiXCR, one row per CDR3 protein. The table has about 200,000 distinct CDR3 sequences, approximately 30% seen once. The CDR3 is 13 amino acids. Trimming took off 6 bases at V and 7 bases at J, with 16 bases between the two ends. The germline CDR1 and CDR2 sequences are MNHNS and SASEGT. Study-wide results and limits: Tissue-blood divergence was below expectation in non-neoplastic patients, above in gliomas.

This clonotype was counted once. Its antigen is as yet unknown. A read error may be the cause here, since a much bigger clone is one base away. The chain recombines TRBV6-1 with TRBJ2-7; D perhaps matches TRBD1 (5 bases). This clonotype was sampled from a human donor with low-grade glioma or glioblastoma, undergoing nonglioma brain surgery, or in good health (not recorded which). What was sequenced was glioma tissue, nonneoplastic brain tissue, or PBMCs (not recorded which). CDR3 protein: CASREVGVDEQYF. CDR3 sequence (DNA): TGTGCCAGCAGAGAGGTAGGGGTCGATGAGCAGTACTTC.